This T cell receptor beta chain was recorded in a study of patients and donors after allogeneic stem cell transplantation. TCRdb re-analysed the RT-PCR reads in MiXCR, keeping a single row per CDR3 protein. Seen here are 90,000 to 120,000 distinct CDR3 sequences, less than 45% observed once, and the top ten hold around 26%. The germline CDR1 and CDR2 sequences are GTSNPN and SVGIG (reference sequence). V gave up 1 base and J gave up 6 bases; unmatched junction bases: 4. The CDR3 length is 13 residues. The TCR was taken from a human donor who was either an allogeneic HSCT recipient or a stem cell or donor lymphocyte infusion donor (not recorded which). It is not recorded whose cells these are; they may come from a transplant donor. Sequencing input: blood, either unsorted or a sorted T cell fraction (not recorded which). V usage is TRBV30 and J usage is TRBJ1-2; 8 nucleotides match TRBD1. CDR3 nucleotides: TGTGCCTGGAGTGGGACAGGGAAGGATGGCTACACCTTC. Translation: CAWSGTGKDGYTF.